This TCR beta chain was sequenced in a study of blood T cell repertoires in COVID-19. The CDR3 sequence is 15 residues long. Losses at the gene ends were 3 bases for V and 5 bases for J; bases not matched to a gene: 8. Germline-derived CDR1 and CDR2 are SGHKS and YYEKEE (reference sequence). Libraries were prepared by immunoSEQ multiplex PCR; TCRdb keeps only in-frame clonotypes and omits some of them. The table shows roughly 240,000 clones, with 86% occurring only once. The sample taken for sequencing was peripheral blood. The clonotype comes from a man in his late teens or twenties with active or convalescent COVID-19. The chain joins TRBV5-5 to TRBJ1-2, with TRBD1 matching over 9 bases. The CDR3 reads CASSSITGGAYGYTF. CDR3 in DNA: TGTGCCAGCAGCTCCATAACAGGGGGCGCGTATGGCTACACCTTC.